The 23 T cell receptor beta chains below all came from one sample that was sequenced in a study of cytomegalovirus exposure and HLA in healthy donors. This PCR relied on a set of 60 Vbeta primers and 13 Jbeta primers. Data came from immunoSEQ multiplex PCR; TCRdb stores just in-frame clones and leaves some out. Among around 120,000 clones listed, more than 60% were seen once. The sequenced material came from PBMCs. The receptors here all came from a woman between 40 and 50 years old in good health and CMV-seropositive.

This chain joins TRBV9 and TRBJ1-1, with D hard to call. V was trimmed by 0 bases and J by 1 base, leaving 7 bases between them. Germline-derived CDR1 and CDR2 are SGDLS and YYNGEE. The CDR3 runs 14 residues. The CDR3 nucleotides read TGTGCCAGCAGCGTAGTATCCAGGAACACTGAAGCTTTCTTT. Translating gives CASSVVSRNTEAFF. The full variable domain, in which reference TRBV9 and TRBJ1-1 provide the parts outside the CDR3, is DSGVTQTPKHLITATGQRVTLRCSPRSGDLSVYWYQQSLDQGLQFLIQYYNGEERAKGNILERFSAQQFPDLHSELNLSSLELGDSALYFCASSVVSRNTEAFFGQGTRLTVV.

The chain uses TRBV5-1 and TRBJ2-3; tentative D call: TRBD2 (6 bases). This CDR3 has 17 residues. Germline CDR1 and CDR2: SGHRS and YFSETQ. V was shortened by 3 bases and J by 6 bases, with 23 bases between the two germline ends. This chain's CDR3 is CASSWGVDSVFLDTQYF. CDR3 DNA: TGCGCCAGCAGCTGGGGGGTTGATAGCGTATTTTTGGATACGCAGTATTTT.

This clone was picked up a small number of times. The chain is built from TRBV19 and TRBJ1-3, with unresolved D. The CDR3 is 12 residues long. The germline V gene encodes CDR1 LNHDA and CDR2 SQIVND (reference sequence). Between the trimmed V and J ends, which lost 6 bases and 8 bases, there was a span of 11 bases. CDR3 protein: CASSPARDTIYF. DNA for the CDR3: TGTGCCAGTAGCCCCGCCCGGGACACCATATATTTT. The full variable domain, completed using reference TRBV19 and TRBJ1-3, is DGGITQSPKYLFRKEGQNVTLSCEQNLNHDAMYWYRQDPGQGLRLIYYSQIVNDFQKGDIAEGYSVSREKKESFPLTVTSAQKNPTAFYLCASSPARDTIYFGEGSWLTVV.

Comments on this clone: Germline is not matched at one junction end, which may reflect a read error. The rearrangement links TRBV7-9 to TRBJ1-6, with 8 bases lining up with TRBD1. Germline CDR1 reads SEHNR; CDR2 reads FQNEAQ (reference sequence). The CDR3 is made up of 15 amino acids. The CDR3 region has the DNA TGTGCCAGCAGCTCTAACCCAGACAGGGGCTCACCCCCCCACTTT. It encodes CASSSNPDRGSPPHF.

This sequence joins TRBV29-1 and TRBJ2-1, with D perhaps TRBD1 (5 bases). Between the trimmed V and J ends, which lost 6 bases and 6 bases, there was a span of 12 bases. CDR1 is SQVTM, CDR2 ANQGSEA, per germline. This CDR3 has 12 residues. CDR3 residues: CSVDPTGNEQFF. In nucleotides, the CDR3 is TGCAGCGTGGACCCTACAGGCAATGAGCAGTTCTTC.

The chain employs TRBV9 and TRBJ2-3, with 8 bases that match TRBD2. Germline V CDR1 and CDR2: SGDLS, YYNGEE. Trimming at V came to 4 bases and at J to 8 bases, leaving 18 bases not matched to a gene. The CDR3 loop spans 17 amino acids. CDR3: CASSFREVAGPEGTQYF. The CDR3 bases are TGTGCCAGCAGCTTCAGGGAGGTAGCGGGACCTGAGGGTACGCAGTATTTT.

J is TRBJ2-5 and V is TRBV19; TRBD2 might be the D (6 bases). This CDR3 comprises 13 residues. Looked up from germline, CDR1 is LNHDA and CDR2 is SQIVND (reference sequence). V was trimmed by 5 bases and J by 4 bases, leaving 11 bases between them. The CDR3 coding sequence is TGTGCCAGTAGTCCTCTGGGGGGAGAGACCCAGTACTTC. Translating gives CASSPLGGETQYF.

This chain uses TRBV28 with TRBJ2-2, with D maybe TRBD1 (5 bases). From germline, CDR1 is MDHEN and CDR2 SYDVKM. Between the trimmed V and J ends, which lost 6 bases and 2 bases, there was a span of 13 bases. The CDR3 consists of 15 residues. The CDR3 nucleotides are TGTGCCAGCAGAACCGGAGACAGAAACACCGGGGAGCTGTTTTTT. Protein: CASRTGDRNTGELFF.

V gene TRBV27 combines with J gene TRBJ2-7; 11 bases are shared with TRBD1. Germline-derived CDR1 and CDR2 are MNHEY and SMNVEV (reference sequence). The V gene end was trimmed by 6 bases and the J gene end by 1 base; junction bases not matched to a gene: 8. The CDR3 sequence is 16 residues long. The CDR3 reads CASSQPGQGASYEQYF. Written as DNA, the CDR3 is TGTGCCAGCAGCCAACCCGGACAGGGGGCTTCCTACGAGCAGTACTTC.

The chain employs TRBV5-4 and TRBJ2-7; TRBD2 agrees at 10 bases. This CDR3 is built from 16 residues. V trimming: 4 bases; J trimming: 4 bases; junction bases outside the gene matches: 11. Per the germline V gene, CDR1 is SGHNT and CDR2 is YYREEE (reference sequence). CDR3 sequence: CASSQDPGTSDYEQYF. DNA for the CDR3: TGTGCCAGCAGCCAAGACCCCGGGACTAGCGATTACGAGCAGTACTTC.

This chain uses TRBV19 with TRBJ2-1, with D maybe TRBD2 (6 bases). This CDR3 comprises 14 residues. Germline assignment: CDR1 LNHDA and CDR2 SQIVND (reference sequence). V was clipped by 3 bases and J by 6 bases, with 12 bases between them. CDR3 bases: TGTGCCAGTAGTATTCGAAGACTAGGCAATGAGCAGTTCTTC. Translating it yields CASSIRRLGNEQFF.

The chain joins TRBV7-4 to TRBJ2-7; 9 bases agree with TRBD2. V trimming: 5 bases; J trimming: 1 base; junction bases outside the gene matches: 6. This CDR3 contains 15 residues. Germline V CDR1 and CDR2: SGHVT, SQSDAQ. The CDR3 nucleotides are TGTGCCAGCAGCCAAGGACTAGCGCCATCCTACGAGCAGTACTTC. This gives the protein CASSQGLAPSYEQYF.

This clone was counted between two and nine times. The chain uses TRBV19 and TRBJ2-3, with a possible D match to TRBD1 (6 bases). Germline CDR1 reads LNHDA; CDR2 reads SQIVND (reference sequence). V lost 6 bases to trimming and J lost 3 bases, with 13 bases between them. The CDR3 covers 14 residues. The CDR3 spells CASSDRWGTDTQYF. In DNA form, the CDR3 reads TGTGCCAGTAGCGACAGGTGGGGAACAGATACGCAGTATTTT.

This clone occurred once. The genes are TRBV2 and TRBJ2-2, with D tentatively TRBD2 (6 bases). CDR1 SNHLY and CDR2 FYNNEI come from the germline V gene. The CDR3 is made up of 13 amino acids. Trimming took off 8 bases at V and 3 bases at J, with 10 bases between the two ends. CDR3 nucleotides: TGTGCCAGCCGACGGGAGCACACCGGGGAGCTGTTTTTT. Its translation: CASRREHTGELFF.

The V call is TRBV7-8, the J call TRBJ1-2; 7 bases are shared with TRBD1. CDR1 is SGHVS and CDR2 is FQNEAQ in the germline V gene. Unmatched junction bases numbered 4, after V lost 2 bases and J lost 1 base. This CDR3 has 15 amino acids. CDR3 DNA: TGTGCCAGCAGCTTACAGGACAGGAATAACTATGGCTACACCTTC. Translated: CASSLQDRNNYGYTF.

The rearrangement uses TRBV7-3 and TRBJ2-6, with 9 nucleotides matching TRBD1. The CDR3 is made up of 18 amino acids. After removal of 1 base from V and 2 bases from J, the junction contained 6 bases not matched to a gene. CDR1 SGHTA and CDR2 FQGTGA come from the germline V gene. The CDR3 is CASSLRGTGYTGANVLTF. The CDR3 coding sequence is TGTGCCAGCAGCTTAAGAGGGACAGGGTACACTGGGGCCAACGTCCTGACTTTC.

The chain has TRBV15 and TRBJ2-7, with D maybe TRBD1 (5 bases). Trimming removed 0 bases at V and 0 bases at J, with 6 bases between. Germline V gene data show CDR1 as LNHNV and CDR2 as YYDKDF (reference sequence). The CDR3 runs 14 residues. The chain's CDR3 is CATSRDTGSYEQYF. The CDR3 DNA reads as TGTGCCACCAGCAGAGATACAGGCTCCTACGAGCAGTACTTC.

This clone was found once. The rearrangement links TRBV9 to TRBJ2-7, with 7 bases fitting TRBD1. The CDR3 has 13 amino acids. Germline CDR1 SGDLS, CDR2 YYNGEE. Germline trimming cut 4 bases from V and 3 bases from J; bases unmatched to any gene: 4. The CDR3 region is CASSPRDSYEQYF. DNA of the CDR3: TGTGCCAGCAGCCCCAGGGACAGCTACGAGCAGTACTTC.

The chain links TRBV9 to TRBJ2-1, with D possibly matching TRBD2 (5 bases). V lost 0 bases to trimming and J lost 8 bases, with 15 bases between them. This CDR3 is built from 15 residues. Germline CDR1 is SGDLS and CDR2 is YYNGEE. CDR3 in amino acids: CASSVEMGVGDEQFF. The CDR3 DNA follows: TGTGCCAGCAGCGTAGAGATGGGAGTGGGCGATGAGCAGTTCTTC.

J is TRBJ1-3 and V is TRBV5-1; weak D call: TRBD1 (5 bases). The germline CDR1 and CDR2 sequences are SGHRS and YFSETQ. The ends were cut back, 0 bases at V and 0 bases at J, with 10 bases in the middle. The CDR3 sequence is 16 residues long. The CDR3 nucleotides read TGCGCCAGCAGCTTGGGACAGTCAAGCTCTGGAAACACCATATATTTT. Amino acid sequence: CASSLGQSSSGNTIYF.

This clone has a handful of counts. The chain joins TRBV7-6 to TRBJ2-3, with 13 bases identical to TRBD2. This CDR3 is 16 amino acids long. Germline V gene data show CDR1 as SGHVS and CDR2 as FNYEAQ. Trimming removed 4 bases from V and 8 bases from J; junction bases left unmatched: 9. The CDR3 loop reads CASSSATSGRSGTQYF. The CDR3 nucleotides are TGTGCCAGCAGCTCCGCGACTAGCGGGAGGTCAGGTACGCAGTATTTT.

This chain connects TRBV7-2 to TRBJ1-2, with a possible D match to TRBD1 (6 bases). The germline V and J ends were trimmed by 1 base and 3 bases, with 12 bases remaining between them. The CDR3 contains 15 residues. Germline V gene lookup returns CDR1 SGHTA and CDR2 FQGNSA. The CDR3 loop reads CASSLERTADYGYTF. The CDR3 DNA is TGTGCCAGCAGCTTAGAGCGGACAGCGGACTATGGCTACACCTTC.

This clone occurred a few times. The chain carries TRBV29-1 and TRBJ2-7; a weak D match, TRBD1 (6 bases). Germline V gives CDR1 SQVTM, CDR2 ANQGSEA. The CDR3 runs 11 residues. The V gene lost 6 bases and the J gene lost 3 bases, with 9 bases spanning the gap. The chain's CDR3 is CSVRDNYEQYF. As DNA, the CDR3 is TGCAGCGTAAGGGACAACTACGAGCAGTACTTC.